The clone carrying this TCR beta chain was seen only a few times. In the original workflow: Counts of nucleated cells, estimated from reference gene primer amplification, were obtained. This table comes from immunoSEQ multiplex PCR, and its TCRdb copy is limited to in-frame clones, with some not included. The V and J calls and the clone size are those of that table, but D and trimming were determined from the DNA. The sample shows about 180,000 clones, approximately 87% of them seen only once. The data belong to a study of blood T cell repertoires in COVID-19. Study in general: COVID-19 samples collected from the United States, Italy and Spain covered acute and convalescent phases. Sources were T cells, B-cell-depleted T cells, or PBMCs; the material itself was cDNA or gDNA.

CDR1 is SGHNT, CDR2 YENEEA, per germline. The ends lost 5 bases at V and 3 bases at J; junction bases unmatched: 7. The CDR3 sequence is 14 residues long. Specimen: peripheral blood. The chain links TRBV11-3 to TRBJ2-7; 7 bases map to TRBD1. This sequence originates from a man between 70 and 80 years old with active or convalescent COVID-19. CDR3 coding DNA: TGTGCCAGCAGCCCGACAGGGAATGACTACGAGCAGTACTTC. Residues: CASSPTGNDYEQYF.